The 26 T cell receptor beta chains in this list originate from one sample, sequenced in a study of shared clonotypes between healthy human individuals. Assay: immunoSEQ multiplex PCR; the TCRdb copy retains only in-frame clones and omits some. There are about half a million clones in the sample; about 84% occur only once, and about 12% lies in the top ten. Sequencing was done on a sample of PBMCs. The receptors stem from a woman aged 35 to 49 in good health. Some clones in this sample may be carry-over from other donors' samples.

About this clone: This sequence is one base from a far larger clone and is likely a read error. This sequence joins TRBV6-9 and TRBJ2-6; no reliable D call. The CDR3 totals 15 residues. CDR1 is MNHGY, CDR2 SVAAGI, per germline. The CDR3 nucleotides read TGTGCCGGCAGTTACACAAGTGCCGGGGCCAACGTCCTGACTTTC. Its protein product is CAGSYTSAGANVLTF.

A single count supports this clone. The chain uses TRBV28 and TRBJ1-2; TRBD1 might be the D (6 bases). Trimming pared 5 bases from V and 8 bases from J, leaving 15 bases between. The CDR3 has 13 residues. The germline gives CDR1 MDHEN, CDR2 SYDVKM. The CDR3 reads CASSPSTGRGYTF. CDR3 nucleotide sequence: TGTGCCAGCAGTCCATCTACAGGGAGAGGCTACACCTTC.

The chain recombines TRBV2 with TRBJ2-1; 8 bases match TRBD1. With V trimmed by 6 bases and J by 10 bases, 8 bases remained unmatched. CDR3 size: 13 residues. Per the germline V gene, CDR1 is SNHLY and CDR2 is FYNNEI. Written as DNA, the CDR3 is TGTGCCAGCAGCAAAACTAGGACAGGGGAGCAGTTCTTC. As protein: CASSKTRTGEQFF. The full variable domain, rest sourced from reference TRBV2 and TRBJ2-1, is EPEVTQTPSHQVTQMGQEVILRCVPISNHLYFYWYRQILGQKVEFLVSFYNNEISEKSEIFDDQFSVERPDGSNFTLKIRSTKLEDSAMYFCASSKTRTGEQFFGPGTRLTVL.

This rearrangement joins TRBV11-3 to TRBJ1-1, with unresolved D. V was cut by 1 base and J by 4 bases, with 7 bases left in between. Germline loops: CDR1 SGHNT, CDR2 YENEEA. This CDR3 region has 13 residues. CDR3 DNA: TGTGCCAGCAGCTTAGTTCTGGGCACTGAAGCTTTCTTT. It translates to CASSLVLGTEAFF.

The V gene is TRBV30, the J gene TRBJ1-5; D remains unclear. The germline V gene encodes CDR1 GTSNPN and CDR2 SVGIG (reference sequence). The CDR3 consists of 13 residues. The V end lost 2 bases, the J end lost 7 bases, and 12 bases lay between the germline ends. The CDR3 reads CAWSPFGRQPQHF. The CDR3 nucleotides read TGTGCCTGGAGTCCCTTTGGGAGGCAGCCCCAGCATTTT. Supplemented by reference TRBV30 and TRBJ1-5, the full variable domain reads SQTIHQWPATLVQPVGSPLSLECTVEGTSNPNLYWYRQAAGRGLQLLFYSVGIGQISSEVPQNLSASRPQDRQFILSSKKLLLSDSGFYLCAWSPFGRQPQHFGDGTRLSIL.

The chain is built from TRBV7-3 and TRBJ1-1; D may be TRBD1 (5 bases). V lost 0 bases, J lost 4 bases, and 12 bases lay in between. The CDR3 is 15 amino acids. CDR1 and CDR2 from the germline V gene are SGHTA and FQGTGA. The CDR3 protein is CASSLTLRGITEAFF. The CDR3 bases are TGTGCCAGCAGCTTAACCCTAAGGGGTATCACTGAAGCTTTCTTT.

The chain couples TRBV6-1 to TRBJ2-2; 10 nucleotides align to TRBD1. With 6 bases clipped from V and 5 bases from J, the junction kept 6 bases outside the gene matches. Per the germline V gene, CDR1 is MNHNS and CDR2 is SASEGT. This CDR3 has 15 amino acids. The CDR3, as DNA: TGTGCCAGCAGGGATGGGACAGGGGCAACCGGGGAGCTGTTTTTT. Its protein is CASRDGTGATGELFF.

The V gene is TRBV5-6, the J gene TRBJ2-7; TRBD1 is a possible D gene (5 bases). Germline V gives CDR1 SGHDT, CDR2 YYEEEE. V was trimmed by 1 base and J by 3 bases, leaving 8 bases between them. The CDR3 runs to 13 residues. The DNA of the CDR3 is TGTGCCAGCAGCTTGAGGGGTTACTACGAGCAGTACTTC. It translates to CASSLRGYYEQYF.

The V and J genes are TRBV6-5 and TRBJ2-3, with D possibly being TRBD2 (6 bases). The V end was cut by 2 bases, the J end by 4 bases, with 13 bases between. The CDR3 contains 15 residues. Germline V CDR1 and CDR2: MNHEY, SVGAGI. CDR3 nucleotides: TGTGCCAGCAGTTACCAACCGACTAGTTCAGATACGCAGTATTTT. It yields the protein CASSYQPTSSDTQYF.

The chain combines TRBV29-1 with TRBJ2-7, with D maybe TRBD1 (6 bases). V lost 7 bases and J 4 bases, leaving 11 bases between the germline ends. The length of the CDR3 is 11 residues. Germline values: CDR1 SQVTM, CDR2 ANQGSEA. The CDR3 loop reads CSGTQGYEQYF. CDR3 bases: TGCAGCGGTACACAGGGTTACGAGCAGTACTTC.

Details on this clone: A far more abundant clone sits one base away, making this likely a read error. J is TRBJ1-1 and V is TRBV30; D might be TRBD1 (5 bases). CDR3 size: 12 residues. The germline V gene has CDR1 GTSNPN and CDR2 SVGIG (reference sequence). Trimming cost V 8 bases and J 1 base, with 11 bases left between them. Written as DNA, the CDR3 is TGTGCCCGGGGCCCAGGGAACACTGAAGCTTTCTTT. Translating it yields CARGPGNTEAFF. The full variable domain, completed using reference TRBV30 and TRBJ1-1, is SQTIHQWPATLVQPVGSPLSLECTVEGTSNPNLYWYRQAAGRGLQLLFYSVGIGQISSEVPQNLSASRPQDRQFILSSKKLLLSDSGFYLCARGPGNTEAFFGQGTRLTVV.

V gene TRBV28 combines with J gene TRBJ1-5, with D possibly matching TRBD1 (5 bases). CDR1 and CDR2 (germline): MDHEN, SYDVKM. This CDR3 contains 15 residues. Trimming took off 5 bases at V and 2 bases at J, with 13 bases between the two ends. This chain's CDR3 is CASSPIRVGNQPQHF. Written as DNA, the CDR3 is TGTGCCAGCAGTCCCATCAGGGTCGGCAATCAGCCCCAGCATTTT.

The chain uses TRBV5-4 and TRBJ2-1; D may be TRBD2 (7 bases). The CDR3 is 15 amino acids. Trimming pared 4 bases from V and 3 bases from J, leaving 14 bases between. Germline V CDR1 and CDR2: SGHNT, YYREEE (reference sequence). The CDR3 region is CASSPGRGGYNEQFF. Written as DNA, the CDR3 is TGTGCCAGCAGCCCCGGAAGGGGGGGCTACAATGAGCAGTTCTTC.

A remark on this clone: Given a far larger clone just one base away, this is likely a sequencing read error. The J gene is TRBJ1-2, the V gene TRBV28; D is unclear. Germline lookup yields CDR1 MDHEN and CDR2 SYDVKM. Trimming pared 4 bases from V and 9 bases from J, leaving 9 bases between. The CDR3 is made up of 11 amino acids. CDR3 nucleotides: TGTGCCAGCAGTTATCTTAAGTGCTACACCTTC. The encoded protein is CASSYLKCYTF.

A remark on this clone: The likely explanation is a read error, given a far larger clone one base away. The chain combines TRBV6-1 with TRBJ1-2; D is perhaps TRBD1 (6 bases). This CDR3 is 15 amino acids long. CDR1 and CDR2 from the germline V gene are MNHNS and SASEGT. V was trimmed by 4 bases and J by 4 bases, leaving 16 bases between them. CDR3 amino acids: CASSGGGQPFYGYTF. CDR3 sequence (DNA): TGTGCCAGCAGTGGAGGAGGACAGCCTTTCTATGGCTACACCTTC.

Of note for this clone: One junction end disagrees with the germline gene, perhaps due to a read error. The CDR3 DNA is TGTGCCAGTCACTCCTCTGGGAACACCATATATTTT. Its protein is CASHSSGNTIYF. The chain uses TRBV6-5 and TRBJ1-3; D remains unclear. The germline CDR1 and CDR2 sequences are MNHEY and SVGAGI. This CDR3 spans 12 amino acids.

The chain uses TRBV7-7 and TRBJ2-7; D may be TRBD2 (5 bases). This CDR3 is 15 amino acids long. Trimming left V 0 bases short and J 2 bases short, with 11 bases between. CDR1 is SSHAT, CDR2 FNYEAQ, per germline (reference sequence). In DNA form, the CDR3 reads TGTGCCAGCAGCTTAGCCCCTGGGGAGACCTACGAGCAGTACTTC. It yields the protein CASSLAPGETYEQYF.

This clone has a count of ten or more. The CDR3 DNA follows: TGCGCCAGCAGCTTGGGCGGGAGGCTCGACGAGCAGTACTTC. Its protein is CASSLGGRLDEQYF. The chain combines TRBV5-1 with TRBJ2-7; TRBD2 aligns across 8 bases. This CDR3 spans 14 amino acids. From germline, CDR1 is SGHRS and CDR2 YFSETQ. The ends lost 0 bases at V and 5 bases at J; junction bases unmatched: 4.

This chain joins TRBV4-2 and TRBJ1-4; D gene uncertain. Per the germline V gene, CDR1 is LGHNA and CDR2 is YNFKEQ. The V end lost 5 bases, the J end lost 7 bases, and 14 bases lay between the germline ends. The CDR3 has 14 amino acids. The CDR3 coding sequence is TGTGCCAGCAGCTCCCGGTGGGGTGGTGAAAAACTGTTTTTT. Residues: CASSSRWGGEKLFF.

With regard to this clone: A far larger clone is just one base off, so this is likely a read error. Different DNA sequences within this sample yield the same CDR3. The rearrangement uses TRBV28 and TRBJ1-2, with TRBD1 matching over 7 bases. CDR1 and CDR2 (germline): MDHEN, SYDVKM. The CDR3 has 15 residues. The CDR3 here is CASSPSDRDNPGYTF. The CDR3 DNA is TGTGCCAGCAGTCCTTCCGACAGGGACAACCCTGGCTACACATTC.

The CDR3, as DNA: TGTGCCTGGAGGGGTACAGGCCTCACTGAAGCTTTCTTT. Protein product: CAWRGTGLTEAFF. The V gene is TRBV30, the J gene TRBJ1-1, with D possibly being TRBD1 (5 bases). The germline V gene has CDR1 GTSNPN and CDR2 SVGIG (reference sequence). The CDR3 loop spans 13 amino acids. Trimming took 3 bases from V and 4 from J, leaving 12 bases between them. The full variable domain, completed using reference TRBV30 and TRBJ1-1, is SQTIHQWPATLVQPVGSPLSLECTVEGTSNPNLYWYRQAAGRGLQLLFYSVGIGQISSEVPQNLSASRPQDRQFILSSKKLLLSDSGFYLCAWRGTGLTEAFFGQGTRLTVV.

This clone was counted a few times. Given a far larger clone just one base away, this is likely a sequencing read error. In the same sample, other DNA sequences code for this CDR3. V usage is TRBV4-1 and J usage is TRBJ2-7; D unclear. This CDR3 region has 13 residues. Germline values: CDR1 MGHRA, CDR2 YSYEKL. The CDR3 bases are TGCGCCAGCAGCCAAGGGTCGGGTGGCGAGCAGTACTTT. Translating gives CASSQGSGGEQYF.

The chain carries TRBV30 and TRBJ2-2; 9 positions agree with TRBD2. The CDR3 extends over 14 amino acids. V trimming: 1 base; J trimming: 8 bases; junction bases outside the gene matches: 5. The V gene's germline CDR1 is GTSNPN and CDR2 SVGIG (reference sequence). CDR3 DNA: TGTGCCTGGAGTGCAGAGACTAGCGGTGGGGAGCTGTTTTTT. Translating it yields CAWSAETSGGELFF.

Notes on this clone: A single base is all that separates this from a far larger clone, so a read error is likely. This CDR3 fails to terminate in the conserved phenylalanine or tryptophan, so it likely reflects a read error. V usage is TRBV5-1 and J usage is TRBJ2-2, with D tentatively TRBD1 (5 bases). The germline CDR1 and CDR2 sequences are SGHRS and YFSETQ. The CDR3 runs to 15 residues. The germline V and J ends were trimmed by 1 base and 3 bases, with 10 bases remaining between them. The DNA for the CDR3 is TGCGCCAGCAGCTTGATGTCCAGGGACACCGGGGAGCTGTTTCTT. Translating gives CASSLMSRDTGELFL.

The genes are TRBV7-3 and TRBJ2-3; weak D call: TRBD2 (6 bases). V dropped 3 bases and J dropped 2 bases, with 12 bases sitting between them. CDR3 length: 15 amino acids. Germline V gene lookup returns CDR1 SGHTA and CDR2 FQGTGA. The CDR3 reads CASSFGAGFTDTQYF. The CDR3 DNA sequence: TGTGCCAGCAGCTTTGGTGCGGGGTTCACAGATACGCAGTATTTT.

In the case of this clone: This likely traces to a read error, being one base from a far larger clone. Different DNA sequences within this sample yield the same CDR3. The V call is TRBV4-1, the J call TRBJ1-2; D gene uncertain. Germline V gene sequence: CDR1 MGHRA, CDR2 YSYEKL. This CDR3 contains 16 residues. V was trimmed by 6 bases and J by 6 bases, leaving 23 bases between them. As DNA, the CDR3 is TGCGCCAGCAGTCGCTCCGAGTGGGCCCCGCAGGATGGCTACACCTTC. This encodes CASSRSEWAPQDGYTF.